The 32 T cell receptor beta chains below were found in one sample sequenced in a study of T-cell reconstitution after alpha-beta-depleted transplantation in children. The TCRbeta library was prepared with unique molecular identifiers. TCRdb analysed the PCR reads with MiXCR anew, one entry per CDR3 protein. The sample has about 540,000 distinct CDR3 sequences; approximately 16% are singletons. The sequencing used PBMCs from the stem cell graft donor, collected from the stem cell graft. The source of these receptors is a human donor who donated a stem cell graft to a child with acute lymphoblastic leukemia.

The chain combines TRBV6-1 with TRBJ1-5, with 8 nucleotides matching TRBD1. The trim removed 8 bases at V and 7 bases at J, leaving 7 bases unmatched. The CDR3 sequence is 13 residues long. Germline V gene lookup returns CDR1 MNHNS and CDR2 SASEGT. CDR3 residues: CASRQQGVQPQHF. CDR3 bases: TGTGCCAGCCGACAACAGGGGGTCCAGCCCCAGCATTTT.

This clonotype was detected only a few times. The chain combines TRBV5-1 with TRBJ2-7; possibly TRBD2 for D (5 bases). This CDR3 contains 14 residues. V was trimmed by 3 bases and J by 4 bases, leaving 14 bases between them. CDR1 is SGHRS, CDR2 YFSETQ, per germline. In DNA form, the CDR3 reads TGCGCCAGCAGCTCGCGGGCCGAGGCGTACGAGCAGTACTTC. Translated: CASSSRAEAYEQYF.

In this sample, this clonotype turned up a few times. The chain carries TRBV7-3 and TRBJ1-6; 10 bases align to TRBD1. V shed 5 bases and J 9 bases; nucleotides not matched to a gene: 4. The CDR3 is 14 amino acids. The germline CDR1 and CDR2 sequences are SGHTA and FQGTGA. CDR3 coding DNA: TGTGCCAGCAGCACCGGACAGGGGGGTTCACCCCTCCACTTT. It translates to CASSTGQGGSPLHF.

V usage is TRBV11-2 and J usage is TRBJ2-1; D not certain. There are 15 residues in the CDR3. From germline, CDR1 is SGHAT and CDR2 FQNNGV. The V gene lost 2 bases and the J gene lost 0 bases, with 8 bases spanning the gap. CDR3 amino acids: CASSLLPSSYNEQFF. CDR3 in DNA: TGTGCCAGCAGCTTATTACCGAGCTCCTACAATGAGCAGTTCTTC.

The rearrangement uses TRBV7-9 and TRBJ1-3; no firm D call. CDR1 SEHNR and CDR2 FQNEAQ come from the germline V gene (reference sequence). CDR3 length: 15 amino acids. Trimming took off 5 bases at V and 0 bases at J, with 11 bases between the two ends. CDR3 protein: CASSPPGFSGNTIYF. For the CDR3, the DNA is TGTGCCAGCAGCCCCCCAGGCTTCTCTGGAAACACCATATATTTT.

There are a few counts of this clonotype. The chain has TRBV5-6 and TRBJ2-5; 10 bases fit TRBD2. This CDR3 has 14 amino acids. The V segment lost 3 bases and the J segment 4 bases; nucleotides outside the gene matches: 3. The germline V gene encodes CDR1 SGHDT and CDR2 YYEEEE. This chain's CDR3 is CASSWGLARETQYF. CDR3 DNA sequence: TGTGCCAGCAGCTGGGGACTAGCGCGAGAGACCCAGTACTTC.

The V and J genes are TRBV27 and TRBJ2-2; a possible D gene is TRBD2 (5 bases). Per the germline V gene, CDR1 is MNHEY and CDR2 is SMNVEV (reference sequence). The CDR3 loop spans 14 amino acids. V was clipped by 3 bases and J by 5 bases, with 10 bases between them. The CDR3: CASSFLRRTGELFF. The CDR3 nucleotides read TGTGCCAGCAGTTTCCTTAGGAGGACCGGGGAGCTGTTTTTT.

The chain combines TRBV6-1 with TRBJ2-1; unclear D gene. V was pared by 3 bases and J by 1 base, with 7 bases between. Germline loops: CDR1 MNHNS, CDR2 SASEGT. This CDR3 is 14 amino acids long. The CDR3 sequence is CASSDPRSYNEQFF. In nucleotides, the CDR3 is TGTGCCAGCAGTGACCCCCGATCCTACAATGAGCAGTTCTTC.

There are a few counts of this clonotype. This rearrangement joins TRBV5-1 to TRBJ2-3; TRBD2 agrees at 8 bases. Unmatched junction bases numbered 9, after V lost 4 bases and J lost 2 bases. The CDR3 has 16 amino acids. Germline V gene lookup returns CDR1 SGHRS and CDR2 YFSETQ. Here the CDR3 DNA reads TGCGCCAGCAGCAGACTAGCGAGAGCTTTCACAGATACGCAGTATTTT. Protein sequence: CASSRLARAFTDTQYF.

There are a few counts of this clonotype. V is TRBV5-1 and J is TRBJ1-4; 8 nucleotides line up with TRBD1. This CDR3 has 14 amino acids. The germline CDR1 and CDR2 sequences are SGHRS and YFSETQ. The junction had 2 bases not matched to a gene; V was cut back by 4 bases and J by 3 bases. CDR3 residues: CASSKTGANEKLFF. The CDR3 DNA reads as TGCGCCAGCAGCAAGACAGGGGCTAATGAAAAACTGTTTTTT. The entire variable domain, with the rest obtained from reference TRBV5-1 and TRBJ1-4, is as follows: KAGVTQTPRYLIKTRGQQVTLSCSPISGHRSVSWYQQTPGQGLQFLFEYFSETQRNKGNFPGRFSGRQFSNSRSEMNVSTLELGDSALYLCASSKTGANEKLFFGSGTQLSVL.

This clonotype was picked up a small number of times. The J gene is TRBJ1-5, the V gene TRBV30; no clear D gene. CDR1 and CDR2 from the germline V gene are GTSNPN and SVGIG (reference sequence). The germline V and J ends were trimmed by 5 bases and 4 bases, with 12 bases remaining between them. This CDR3 has 13 residues. CDR3 protein: CAWATGTNQPQHF. DNA of the CDR3: TGTGCCTGGGCCACCGGCACTAATCAGCCCCAGCATTTT.

The chain recombines TRBV27 with TRBJ1-5; possible D gene TRBD1, 5 bases. The CDR3 runs to 15 residues. Germline CDR1 is MNHEY and CDR2 is SMNVEV (reference sequence). V was shortened by 6 bases and J by 2 bases, with 14 bases between the two germline ends. The CDR3 region has the DNA TGTGCCAGCAGAATTAGGGGAGGAGGCAATCAGCCCCAGCATTTT. Amino acid sequence: CASRIRGGGNQPQHF.

In its sample, this clonotype was seen a few times. The V gene is TRBV7-9, the J gene TRBJ2-7; tentative D call: TRBD1 (6 bases). Germline CDR1 SEHNR, CDR2 FQNEAQ (reference sequence). This CDR3 has 13 amino acids. V lost 1 base and J lost 5, with 9 bases in between. Here the CDR3 reads CASSLGTVDEQYF. In DNA form, the CDR3 reads TGTGCCAGCAGCTTAGGGACAGTCGACGAGCAGTACTTC.

The chain links TRBV3-1 to TRBJ2-5; TRBD2 matches at 8 bases. The trim removed 3 bases at V and 4 bases at J, leaving 7 bases unmatched. This CDR3 comprises 15 residues. The germline CDR1 and CDR2 sequences are LGHDT and YNNKEL (reference sequence). DNA of the CDR3: TGTGCCAGCAGCCACTTACTAGCGGCGGGAGAGACCCAGTACTTC. Residues: CASSHLLAAGETQYF.

This clonotype showed up just a few times. This chain links TRBV21-1 with TRBJ2-7; the tabulated D call, TRBD1, remains unverified against the DNA. TRBV21-1 is recorded as a pseudogene. The CDR3 extends over 16 amino acids. CDR3 nucleotide sequence: TGTGCCAGCAGCAAAGAGGACGGGCCTGTCGGCAACGAGCAGTACTTC. This encodes CASSKEDGPVGNEQYF.

This clonotype has more than one count but fewer than ten. CDR3: CASSLPQGGRNEQFF. DNA of the CDR3: TGTGCCAGCAGCTTGCCTCAAGGGGGCCGGAATGAGCAGTTCTTC. The rearrangement links TRBV5-6 to TRBJ2-1, with 7 bases aligning to TRBD1. After removal of 1 base from V and 7 bases from J, the junction contained 8 bases not matched to a gene. Germline V lookup: CDR1 SGHDT, CDR2 YYEEEE. The CDR3 spans 15 residues.

This clonotype was picked up one time. With a much larger clone just one base away, this may be a read error. In this CDR3 the conserved last residue, phenylalanine or tryptophan, is missing, so a read error is likely. The chain combines TRBV24-1 with TRBJ2-1; TRBD1 agrees at 9 bases. Germline assignment: CDR1 KGHDR and CDR2 SFDVKD. Trimming removed 6 bases from V and 4 bases from J; junction bases left unmatched: 3. The CDR3 is made up of 14 amino acids. The CDR3 bases are TGTGCCACCAGTAAGGGACAGGGATACAATGAGCAGTTCTTG. As protein: CATSKGQGYNEQFL.

As concerns this clonotype: A read error may explain this, as a much larger clone is one base away. The chain couples TRBV5-1 to TRBJ2-6; tentative D call: TRBD1 (5 bases). The CDR3 has 15 amino acids. Germline-derived CDR1 and CDR2 are SGHRS and YFSETQ. CDR3 bases: TGCGCCAGCAGCTTGCAGGGAACTGGGGCCAACGGCCTGACTTTC. Residues: CASSLQGTGANGLTF.

The genes are TRBV4-1 and TRBJ2-7, with D uncertain. The length of the CDR3 is 14 residues. V lost 3 bases and J lost 5, with 14 bases in between. The germline V gene encodes CDR1 MGHRA and CDR2 YSYEKL. CDR3 in amino acids: CASSQTLGRDEQYF. DNA for the CDR3: TGCGCCAGCAGCCAGACCCTGGGAAGGGACGAGCAGTACTTC.

The chain links TRBV5-1 to TRBJ2-4; 8 bases align to TRBD1. V shed 9 bases and J 1 base; nucleotides not matched to a gene: 12. The CDR3 covers 16 residues. Germline CDR1 reads SGHRS; CDR2 reads YFSETQ. In DNA form, the CDR3 reads TGCGCCAAAACACGACAGGGGCCGCTGGCCAAAAACATTCAGTACTTC. Amino acids: CAKTRQGPLAKNIQYF. Supplemented by reference TRBV5-1 and TRBJ2-4, the full variable domain reads KAGVTQTPRYLIKTRGQQVTLSCSPISGHRSVSWYQQTPGQGLQFLFEYFSETQRNKGNFPGRFSGRQFSNSRSEMNVSTLELGDSALYLCAKTRQGPLAKNIQYFGAGTRLSVL.

The chain uses TRBV29-1 and TRBJ2-3, with D perhaps TRBD1 or TRBD2 (5 bases each). The germline CDR1 and CDR2 sequences are SQVTM and ANQGSEA. CDR3 size: 13 residues. Trimming took 3 bases from V and 2 from J, leaving 9 bases between them. The CDR3 coding sequence is TGCAGCGTTGACGGGGCTTTCACAGATACGCAGTATTTT. Translation: CSVDGAFTDTQYF.

This clonotype has more than one count but fewer than ten. This chain connects TRBV15 to TRBJ2-3, with 7 bases identical to TRBD1. The germline CDR1 and CDR2 sequences are LNHNV and YYDKDF (reference sequence). After removal of 5 bases from V and 2 bases from J, the junction contained 7 bases not matched to a gene. This CDR3 is built from 15 residues. The CDR3 here is CATSRRGKTTDTQYF. The CDR3 DNA reads TGTGCCACCAGCCGCAGGGGGAAGACCACAGATACGCAGTATTTT.

This clonotype appeared many times. The CDR3 reads CASSEGSGGMYEQYF. The DNA for the CDR3 is TGTGCCAGCAGTGAAGGTAGCGGGGGCATGTACGAGCAGTACTTC. The V and J genes are TRBV6-1 and TRBJ2-7, with TRBD2 matching 9 bases. Germline trimming cut 1 base from V and 4 bases from J; bases unmatched to any gene: 5. The CDR3 contains 15 residues. The V gene's germline CDR1 is MNHNS and CDR2 SASEGT.

This clonotype was detected only a few times. The DNA of the CDR3 is TGTGCCAGCAGCCAAGAGGGTAGGTCTTATCTCAATGAGCAGTTCTTC. It translates to CASSQEGRSYLNEQFF. The rearrangement links TRBV3-1 to TRBJ2-1; D unresolved. Germline V gene sequence: CDR1 LGHDT, CDR2 YNNKEL (reference sequence). Trimming removed 0 bases at V and 6 bases at J, with 15 bases between. This CDR3 comprises 16 residues.

This clonotype was picked up many times. In DNA form, the CDR3 reads TGCGCCAGCAGCCCCCGGAGGAACACTGAAGCTTTCTTT. It is translated as CASSPRRNTEAFF. J is TRBJ1-1 and V is TRBV4-1; no reliable D call. V was clipped by 4 bases and J by 1 base, with 7 bases between them. The CDR3 has 13 amino acids. Germline CDR1 is MGHRA and CDR2 is YSYEKL.

The CDR3 reads CASSQDFTGGIYEQYF. DNA of the CDR3: TGTGCCAGCAGCCAAGATTTCACAGGGGGGATCTACGAGCAGTACTTC. V usage is TRBV4-2 and J usage is TRBJ2-7; 8 bases are shared with TRBD1. Trimming removed 0 bases from V and 3 bases from J; junction bases left unmatched: 7. Germline CDR1 and CDR2: LGHNA and YNFKEQ. The length of the CDR3 is 16 residues.

In its sample, this clonotype was seen a few times. This chain links TRBV29-1 with TRBJ2-2; 16 bases line up with TRBD2. J lost 5 bases, V lost 6 bases, and 12 bases had no gene match. Per the germline V gene, CDR1 is SQVTM and CDR2 is ANQGSEA. The CDR3 is 18 residues long. CDR3 amino acids: CSVLVGTSGRARTGELFF. The CDR3 DNA reads as TGCAGCGTCCTAGTTGGGACTAGCGGGAGGGCCAGGACCGGGGAGCTGTTTTTT.

This clonotype was detected only a few times. J is TRBJ2-5 and V is TRBV12-3 or TRBV12-4, with 7 bases that match TRBD1. With V trimmed by 1 base and J by 4 bases, 3 bases remained unmatched. This CDR3 is built from 14 residues. The CDR3 here is CASSLEGGRETQYF. CDR3 DNA sequence: TGTGCCAGCAGTTTAGAAGGGGGCAGAGAGACCCAGTACTTC.

This clonotype was recorded a few times. V usage is TRBV6-4 and J usage is TRBJ2-7, with 15 nucleotides matching TRBD2. Unmatched junction bases numbered 13, after V lost 1 base and J lost 6 bases. CDR1 is MRHNA, CDR2 SNTAGT, per germline. CDR3 length: 19 residues. CDR3 DNA: TGTGCCAGCAGTGACTGCGGGACTAGCGGGAGGAAGTTGAGGTTCGAGCAGTACTTC. This sequence encodes CASSDCGTSGRKLRFEQYF.

V and J are TRBV7-6 and TRBJ1-1; a weak D match, TRBD1 (5 bases). The CDR3 has 14 residues. From germline, CDR1 is SGHVS and CDR2 FNYEAQ. Trimming took 4 bases from V and 1 from J, leaving 10 bases between them. In DNA, the CDR3 is TGTGCCAGCAGCTCTGAGGGGTCGAACACTGAAGCTTTCTTT. Amino acid sequence: CASSSEGSNTEAFF.

This clonotype was seen a few times. The genes are TRBV5-5 and TRBJ2-7, with D possibly TRBD2 on 5 matching bases. Germline CDR1 reads SGHKS; CDR2 reads YYEKEE (reference sequence). The CDR3 extends over 15 amino acids. Trimming shortened V by 0 bases and J by 9 bases, and 19 bases separated the two germline ends. DNA of the CDR3: TGTGCCAGCAGCTTGGAGGCGACTGTCTACGAGGGGCAGTACTTC. It codes for CASSLEATVYEGQYF.

The chain couples TRBV7-9 to TRBJ2-1, with D perhaps TRBD1 or TRBD2 (5 bases each). V was cut by 7 bases and J by 5 bases, with 12 bases left in between. There are 13 residues in the CDR3. The germline CDR1 and CDR2 sequences are SEHNR and FQNEAQ (reference sequence). The CDR3 here is CASTLLGDNEQFF. For the CDR3, the DNA is TGTGCCAGCACTCTATTGGGGGACAATGAGCAGTTCTTC. The full variable domain, completed using reference TRBV7-9 and TRBJ2-1, is DTGVSQNPRHKITKRGQNVTFRCDPISEHNRLYWYRQTLGQGPEFLTYFQNEAQLEKSRLLSDRFSAERPKGSFSTLEIQRTEQGDSAMYLCASTLLGDNEQFFGPGTRLTVL.